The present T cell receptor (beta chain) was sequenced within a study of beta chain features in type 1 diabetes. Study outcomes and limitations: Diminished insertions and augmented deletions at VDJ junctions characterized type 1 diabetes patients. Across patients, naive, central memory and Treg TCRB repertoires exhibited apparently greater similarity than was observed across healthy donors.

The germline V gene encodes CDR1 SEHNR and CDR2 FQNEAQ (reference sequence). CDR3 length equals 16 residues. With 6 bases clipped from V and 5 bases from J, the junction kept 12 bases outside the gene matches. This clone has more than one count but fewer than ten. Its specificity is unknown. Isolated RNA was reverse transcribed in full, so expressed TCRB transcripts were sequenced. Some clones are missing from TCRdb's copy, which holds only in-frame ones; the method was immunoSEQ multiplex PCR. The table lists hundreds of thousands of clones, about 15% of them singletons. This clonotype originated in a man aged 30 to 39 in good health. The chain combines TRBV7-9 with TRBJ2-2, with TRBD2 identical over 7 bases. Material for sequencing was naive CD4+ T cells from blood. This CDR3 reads CASSTARQGGTGELFF. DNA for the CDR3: TGTGCCAGCAGTACAGCCCGCCAGGGAGGGACCGGGGAGCTGTTTTTT.